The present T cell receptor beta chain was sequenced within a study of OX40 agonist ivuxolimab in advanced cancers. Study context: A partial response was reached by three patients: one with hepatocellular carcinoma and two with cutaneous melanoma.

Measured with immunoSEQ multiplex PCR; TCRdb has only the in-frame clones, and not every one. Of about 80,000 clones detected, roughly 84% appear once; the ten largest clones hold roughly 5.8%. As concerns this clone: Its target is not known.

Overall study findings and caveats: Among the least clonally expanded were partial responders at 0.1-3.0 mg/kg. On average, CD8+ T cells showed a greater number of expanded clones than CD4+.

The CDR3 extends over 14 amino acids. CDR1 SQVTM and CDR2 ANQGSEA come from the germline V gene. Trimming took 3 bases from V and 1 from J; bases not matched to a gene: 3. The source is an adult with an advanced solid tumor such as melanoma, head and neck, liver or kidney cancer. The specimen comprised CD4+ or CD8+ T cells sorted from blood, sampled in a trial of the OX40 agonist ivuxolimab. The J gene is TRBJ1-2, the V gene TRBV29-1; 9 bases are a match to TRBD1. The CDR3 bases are TGCAGCGTTGAGGGACAGGGCCTTAACTATGGCTACACCTTC. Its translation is CSVEGQGLNYGYTF.